The T cell receptor (beta chain) described here comes from a study of T cell changes during pregnancy in multiple sclerosis. Trimming at V came to 0 bases and at J to 7 bases, leaving 2 bases not matched to a gene. There are 14 residues in the CDR3. Germline CDR1 KGHSH, CDR2 LQKENI. The protocol was immunoSEQ multiplex PCR, while the TCRdb copy is restricted to in-frame clones and leaves out a portion. The data show about 77,000 clones, 85% to 95% seen once. The sequence came from a female donor in good health, enrolled as a control in a pregnancy study. This specimen was peripheral blood, taken after pregnancy. The chain uses TRBV18 and TRBJ2-1, with TRBD1 identical over 8 bases. CDR3 sequence reads: CASSPPQGANEQFF. Written as DNA, the CDR3 is TGTGCCAGCTCACCACCCCAGGGGGCTAATGAGCAGTTCTTC.